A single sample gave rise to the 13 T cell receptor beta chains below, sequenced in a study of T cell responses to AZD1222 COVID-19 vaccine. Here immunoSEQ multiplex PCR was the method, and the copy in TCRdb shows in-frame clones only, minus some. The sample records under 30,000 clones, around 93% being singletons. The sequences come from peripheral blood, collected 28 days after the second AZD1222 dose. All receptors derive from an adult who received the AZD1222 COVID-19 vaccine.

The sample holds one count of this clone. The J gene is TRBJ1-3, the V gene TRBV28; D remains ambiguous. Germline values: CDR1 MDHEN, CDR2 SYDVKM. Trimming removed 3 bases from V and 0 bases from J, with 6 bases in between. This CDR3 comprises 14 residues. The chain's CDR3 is CASSLGFSGNTIYF. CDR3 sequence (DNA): TGTGCCAGCAGTTTGGGCTTCTCTGGAAACACCATATATTTT.

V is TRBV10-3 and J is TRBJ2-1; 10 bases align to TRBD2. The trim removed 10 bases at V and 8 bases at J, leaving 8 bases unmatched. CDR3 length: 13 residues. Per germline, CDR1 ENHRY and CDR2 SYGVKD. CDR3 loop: CATSSGSRDEQFF. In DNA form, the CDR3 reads TGTGCCACCTCTAGCGGGAGCAGGGATGAGCAGTTCTTC.

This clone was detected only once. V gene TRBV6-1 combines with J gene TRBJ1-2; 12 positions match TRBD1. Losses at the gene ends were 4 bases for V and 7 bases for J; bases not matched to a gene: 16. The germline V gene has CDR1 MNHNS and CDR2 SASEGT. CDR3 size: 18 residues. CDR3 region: CASSVAGTGGESGGGYTF. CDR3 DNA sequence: TGTGCCAGCAGTGTGGCCGGGACAGGGGGCGAAAGTGGAGGTGGCTACACCTTC.

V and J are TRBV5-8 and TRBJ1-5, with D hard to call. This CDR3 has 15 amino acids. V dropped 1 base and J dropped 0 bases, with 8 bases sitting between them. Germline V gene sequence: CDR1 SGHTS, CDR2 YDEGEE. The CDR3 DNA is TGTGCCAGCAGCTTGCAAGAAATTAGCAATCAGCCCCAGCATTTT. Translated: CASSLQEISNQPQHF. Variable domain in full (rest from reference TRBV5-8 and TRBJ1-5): EAGVTQSPTHLIKTRGQQATLRCSPISGHTSVYWYQQALGLGLQFLLWYDEGEERNRGNFPPRFSGRQFPNYSSELNVNALELEDSALYLCASSLQEISNQPQHFGDGTRLSIL.

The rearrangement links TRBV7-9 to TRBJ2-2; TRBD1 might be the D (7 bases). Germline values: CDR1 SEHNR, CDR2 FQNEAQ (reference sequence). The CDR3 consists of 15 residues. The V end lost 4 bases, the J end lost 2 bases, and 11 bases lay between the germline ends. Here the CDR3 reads CASSSGDSNTGELFF. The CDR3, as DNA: TGTGCCAGCAGCTCGGGGGACAGTAACACCGGGGAGCTGTTTTTT.

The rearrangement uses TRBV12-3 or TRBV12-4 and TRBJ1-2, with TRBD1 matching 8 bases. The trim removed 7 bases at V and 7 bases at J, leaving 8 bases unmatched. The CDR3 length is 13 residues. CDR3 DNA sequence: TGTGCCAGCAACCGACAGGGGACTTCTGGCTACACCTTC. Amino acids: CASNRQGTSGYTF.

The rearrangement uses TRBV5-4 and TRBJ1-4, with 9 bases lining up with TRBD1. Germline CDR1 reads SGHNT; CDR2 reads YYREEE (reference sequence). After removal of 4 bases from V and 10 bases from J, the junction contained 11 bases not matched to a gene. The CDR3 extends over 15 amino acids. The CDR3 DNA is TGTGCCAGCAGCGAACAGGGGGCCGGTCTAGGAAAACTGTTTTTT. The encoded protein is CASSEQGAGLGKLFF.

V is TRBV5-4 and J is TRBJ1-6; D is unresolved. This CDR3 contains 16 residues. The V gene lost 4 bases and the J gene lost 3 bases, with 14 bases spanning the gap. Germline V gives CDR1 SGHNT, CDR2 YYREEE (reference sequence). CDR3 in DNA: TGTGCCAGCAGCCCCTCCGACGGATACTATAATTCACCCCTCCACTTT. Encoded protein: CASSPSDGYYNSPLHF. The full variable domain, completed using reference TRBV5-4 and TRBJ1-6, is ETGVTQSPTHLIKTRGQQVTLRCSSQSGHNTVSWYQQALGQGPQFIFQYYREEENGRGNFPPRFSGLQFPNYSSELNVNALELDDSALYLCASSPSDGYYNSPLHFGNGTRLTVT.

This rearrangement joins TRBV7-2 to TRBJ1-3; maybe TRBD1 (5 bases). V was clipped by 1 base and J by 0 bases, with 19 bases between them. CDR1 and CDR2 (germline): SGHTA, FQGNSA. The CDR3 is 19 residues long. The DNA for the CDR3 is TGTGCCAGCAGCTTAGACCCCGGGGGGACCACCCTCTCTGGAAACACCATATATTTT. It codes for CASSLDPGGTTLSGNTIYF.

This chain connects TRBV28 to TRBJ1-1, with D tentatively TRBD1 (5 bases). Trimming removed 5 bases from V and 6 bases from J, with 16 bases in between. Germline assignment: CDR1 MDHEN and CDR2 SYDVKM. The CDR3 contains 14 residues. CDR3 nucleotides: TGTGCCAGCAGTCCGGGGGGGGTCATTCCTGAAGCTTTCTTT. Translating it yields CASSPGGVIPEAFF.

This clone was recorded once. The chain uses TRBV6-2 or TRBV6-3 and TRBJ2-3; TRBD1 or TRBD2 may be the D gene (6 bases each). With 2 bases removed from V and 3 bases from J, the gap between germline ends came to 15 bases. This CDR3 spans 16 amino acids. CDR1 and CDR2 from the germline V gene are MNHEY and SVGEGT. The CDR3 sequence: CASSYGGGQSTDTQYF. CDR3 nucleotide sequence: TGTGCCAGCAGTTACGGTGGGGGGCAAAGTACAGATACGCAGTATTTT.

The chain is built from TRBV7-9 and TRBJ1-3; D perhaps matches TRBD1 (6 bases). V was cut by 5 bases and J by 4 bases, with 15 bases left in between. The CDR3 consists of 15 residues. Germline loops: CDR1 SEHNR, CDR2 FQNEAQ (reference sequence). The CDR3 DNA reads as TGTGCCAGCAGCCCAACAGGGCCAGTCGGAAACACCATATATTTT. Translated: CASSPTGPVGNTIYF.

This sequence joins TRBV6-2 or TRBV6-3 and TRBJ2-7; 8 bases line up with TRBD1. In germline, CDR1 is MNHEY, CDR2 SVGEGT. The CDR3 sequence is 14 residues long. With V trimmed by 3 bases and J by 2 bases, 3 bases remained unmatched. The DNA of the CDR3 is TGTGCCAGCAGTTATGGGGACAGGCCCTACGAGCAGTACTTC. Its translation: CASSYGDRPYEQYF.